A single sample is the source of the 18 T cell receptor beta chains below, sequenced in a study of monozygotic twins with inflammatory bowel disease. TCRdb re-called the 5' RACE reads and catalogs CDR3 proteins one per entry, DNA excluded. In all, the sample yields some 130,000 distinct CDR3 sequences. Material: blood. The receptors come from a human donor with ulcerative colitis or Crohn's disease, or a healthy co-twin of an affected twin (not recorded which).

V and J are TRBV28 and TRBJ1-4; there is no DNA to check the TCRdb D call of TRBD1. In germline, CDR1 is MDHEN, CDR2 SYDVKM. This CDR3 is built from 15 residues. The chain's CDR3 is CATIQDSSTNEKLFF.

This chain joins TRBV19 and TRBJ1-1. This CDR3 is 13 amino acids long. Germline V gives CDR1 LNHDA, CDR2 SQIVND (reference sequence). The CDR3 loop is CASRFEVWTEAFF. Variable domain in full (rest from reference TRBV19 and TRBJ1-1): DGGITQSPKYLFRKEGQNVTLSCEQNLNHDAMYWYRQDPGQGLRLIYYSQIVNDFQKGDIAEGYSVSREKKESFPLTVTSAQKNPTAFYLCASRFEVWTEAFFGQGTRLTVV.

The chain has TRBV3-1 and TRBJ2-1; the D gene TCRdb calls, TRBD2, cannot be checked with no DNA. The CDR3 sequence is 14 residues long. Germline values: CDR1 LGHDT, CDR2 YNNKEL (reference sequence). This chain's CDR3 is CVSSLTSGSNEQFF.

V is TRBV5-4 and J is TRBJ1-1; checking the TCRdb D call of TRBD1 is not possible without DNA. The germline V gene has CDR1 SGHNT and CDR2 YYREEE (reference sequence). This CDR3 region has 19 residues. The CDR3 spells CASSLRIQGAGNPNTEAFF.

The chain carries TRBV7-2 and TRBJ2-1; TCRdb returns TRBD2, unconfirmable since there is no DNA. Germline CDR1 SGHTA, CDR2 FQGNSA. The length of the CDR3 is 15 residues. CDR3 protein: CASSLGGAQSGEQFF. Based on the CDR3 plus reference TRBV7-2 and TRBJ2-1, the full variable domain is GAGVSQSPSNKVTEKGKDVELRCDPISGHTALYWYRQSLGQGLEFLIYFQGNSAPDKSGLPSDRFSAERTGGSVSTLTIQRTQQEDSAVYLCASSLGGAQSGEQFFGPGTRLTVL.

The rearrangement joins TRBV20-1 to TRBJ2-3; TCRdb's D gene call, TRBD2, goes unchecked for lack of DNA. This CDR3 has 13 amino acids. Germline CDR1 and CDR2: DFQATT and SNEGSKA (reference sequence). CDR3 sequence reads: CSPFSGAVNTQYF.

V and J are TRBV11-2 and TRBJ2-1; TCRdb's D call, TRBD1, is unchecked because there is no DNA. The CDR3 is 12 residues long. Germline values: CDR1 SGHAT, CDR2 FQNNGV. CDR3 sequence reads: CASSLGGTGGDF.

The chain combines TRBV29-1 with TRBJ2-3; TCRdb proposes TRBD2, but this gene call is untestable without DNA. From germline, CDR1 is SQVTM and CDR2 ANQGSEA. The CDR3 length is 15 residues. The CDR3 loop reads CSVGGTSGNPDTQYF.

The chain is built from TRBV5-1 and TRBJ2-3; there is no DNA to check the TCRdb D call of TRBD2. Germline-derived CDR1 and CDR2 are SGHRS and YFSETQ. The CDR3 length is 15 residues. This CDR3 is CASGPTGAFTDTQYF.

The chain links TRBV28 to TRBJ2-7; TCRdb's D call of TRBD1 is untestable without DNA. The CDR3 is 14 amino acids. The germline CDR1 and CDR2 sequences are MDHEN and SYDVKM. The CDR3 protein is CASSLLAGVNEQYF. The entire variable domain, with the rest obtained from reference TRBV28 and TRBJ2-7, is as follows: DVKVTQSSRYLVKRTGEKVFLECVQDMDHENMFWYRQDPGLGLRLIYFSYDVKMKEKGDIPEGYSVSREKKERFSLILESASTNQTSMYLCASSLLAGVNEQYFGPGTRLTVT.

The chain recombines TRBV7-9 with TRBJ2-7; TCRdb's assignment of TRBD2 cannot be checked, as there is no DNA. The CDR3 runs 17 residues. Germline lookup yields CDR1 SEHNR and CDR2 FQNEAQ (reference sequence). The CDR3 protein is CASTPARLAGGPGEQYF.

The rearrangement uses TRBV20-1 and TRBJ2-4; TCRdb calls TRBD2, which cannot be checked without DNA. The V gene's germline CDR1 is DFQATT and CDR2 SNEGSKA (reference sequence). This CDR3 is built from 14 residues. Here the CDR3 reads CSARDRLAGNIQYF.

V and J are TRBV5-1 and TRBJ1-2; with no DNA, the TCRdb D assignment of TRBD1 cannot be verified. The V gene's germline CDR1 is SGHRS and CDR2 YFSETQ. This CDR3 has 17 residues. The CDR3 sequence is CASSSPGTGSAAYGYTF.

The chain has TRBV6-1 and TRBJ2-1; the TCRdb call, TRBD1, lacks DNA for checking. This CDR3 region has 16 residues. The germline V gene has CDR1 MNHNS and CDR2 SASEGT. This CDR3 reads CASTRGAQSSYNEQFF.

The rearrangement uses TRBV6-2 or TRBV6-3 and TRBJ2-3. This CDR3 region has 14 residues. Per the germline V gene, CDR1 is MNHEY and CDR2 is SVGEGT. CDR3 residues: CASSLLRVTDTQYF.

The gene calls are TRBV5-1 and TRBJ1-5. Looked up from germline, CDR1 is SGHRS and CDR2 is YFSETQ. This CDR3 has 14 residues. The CDR3 loop is CASSLVGENQPQHF.

The chain is built from TRBV5-1 and TRBJ2-7. The CDR3 runs to 13 residues. CDR1 and CDR2 (germline): SGHRS, YFSETQ. The CDR3 spells CASSSMGSYEQYF.

The gene calls are TRBV7-2 and TRBJ2-3; TCRdb's D gene call, TRBD1, goes unchecked for lack of DNA. This CDR3 is built from 15 residues. The germline V gene has CDR1 SGHTA and CDR2 FQGNSA. Here the CDR3 reads CASSPLGLSTDTQYF.